This T cell receptor beta chain came from a study of blood T cell repertoires in COVID-19. About the study: Whether acute or convalescent, the COVID-19 samples came from the United States, Italy and Spain. The cDNA or gDNA used as material had been derived from T cells, B-cell-depleted T cells, or PBMCs.

Seattle cases were enrolled at active infection and followed longitudinally. Under the authors' procedure: Reference gene primer amplification gave nucleated cell count estimates. Produced via immunoSEQ multiplex PCR; TCRdb's table is partial and in-frame only. V and J calls plus clone size are reproduced from that table; the DNA served to infer D and trimming. Of about 420,000 clones in the sample, over 85% were seen once. CDR1 and CDR2 from the germline V gene are LNHDA and SQIVND (reference sequence). The CDR3 totals 17 residues. Trimming removed 0 bases at V and 0 bases at J, with 12 bases between.

The chain uses TRBV19 and TRBJ1-5; D unclear. This sequence was found in a man aged 18-30 years with COVID-19, enrolled during active disease. Sequencing was done on a sample of peripheral blood. CDR3 sequence reads: CASSIDLGGYSNQPQHF. The CDR3 nucleotides read TGTGCCAGTAGTATAGATCTTGGAGGTTATAGCAATCAGCCCCAGCATTTT. Filled out from reference TRBV19 and TRBJ1-5, the complete variable domain reads DGGITQSPKYLFRKEGQNVTLSCEQNLNHDAMYWYRQDPGQGLRLIYYSQIVNDFQKGDIAEGYSVSREKKESFPLTVTSAQKNPTAFYLCASSIDLGGYSNQPQHFGDGTRLSIL.